The T cell receptor beta chain described here comes from a study of blood T cell repertoires in COVID-19. This clone was counted a single time. Generated by immunoSEQ multiplex PCR, the TCRdb table keeps only in-frame clones and is missing some. The data show more than 25,000 clones, 84% seen once. Source material: peripheral blood. The source is a woman at least 80 years old with acute or convalescent COVID-19.

CDR3 region: CASSSSSSFTDTQYF. CDR3 nucleotides: TGTGCCAGCTCGAGCTCTAGCTCCTTTACAGATACGCAGTATTTT. The chain recombines TRBV18 with TRBJ2-3; D may be TRBD2 (5 bases). Trimming cost V 6 bases and J 3 bases, with 16 bases left between them. Germline assignment: CDR1 KGHSH and CDR2 LQKENI. This CDR3 is built from 15 residues.